Presented here are 2 T cell receptor beta chains from one specimen sequenced in a study of control samples from healthy donors and cancer patients. The data were produced by immunoSEQ multiplex PCR, yet TCRdb's version contains in-frame clones alone and is incomplete. The sample carries about 130,000 clones, 80% to 95% recorded once. The specimen sequenced was blood. These receptors all come from a man in his late teens or twenties in good health.

V and J are TRBV2 and TRBJ2-7, with D maybe TRBD1 (6 bases). Germline values: CDR1 SNHLY, CDR2 FYNNEI. V lost 3 bases and J 2 bases, leaving 14 bases between the germline ends. This CDR3 region has 15 residues. DNA of the CDR3: TGTGCCAGCAGTGAGTCCGGGACACTGACCTACGAGCAGTACTTC. This codes for CASSESGTLTYEQYF.

The genes are TRBV7-3 and TRBJ2-5, with a weak D call TRBD2 (7 bases). The CDR3 sequence is 13 residues long. In germline, CDR1 is SGHTA, CDR2 FQGTGA. V lost 9 bases to trimming and J lost 1 base, with 12 bases between them. The CDR3 nucleotides read TGTGCCAGTGGGCGGGGGCCCCAAGAGACCCAGTACTTC. Protein: CASGRGPQETQYF.